This T cell receptor beta chain was retrieved from a study of T cells in Graves' hyperthyroidism and ophthalmopathy. Study-wide background: Peripheral blood was collected at initial diagnosis, before any treatment.

Researchers amplified the TCR beta CDR3 regions from RNA transcripts. TCR CDR3 underwent first-round RT-PCR with the HTBI primer set. From the multiplex PCR reads, TCRdb called clonotypes with MiXCR, one entry per CDR3 protein. The sample yields 550,000 to 850,000 distinct CDR3 sequences, about 17% seen once. Criteria for exclusion of patients were uncontrolled infection, other autoimmune disease, pregnancy or lactation. Study-wide points: Most thyroid-expanded clonotypes above 0.001 were also found in blood. From stable hyperthyroidism, ophthalmopathy was set apart by a 13 V-J model.

The table lists this clonotype with a few counts. Antigen unknown. Germline values: CDR1 MNHNS, CDR2 SASEGT. V gave up 6 bases and J gave up 2 bases; unmatched junction bases: 9. The CDR3 has 15 residues. J is TRBJ2-7 and V is TRBV6-1; 8 bases line up with TRBD1. The sequenced sample consisted of blood. This sequence originates from a woman aged 45-59 years with Graves' hyperthyroidism that later progressed to Graves' ophthalmopathy. CDR3 sequence reads: CASSRRGTGAYEQYF. CDR3 nucleotide sequence: TGTGCCAGCAGCCGAAGAGGGACAGGAGCCTACGAGCAGTACTTC.